The present T cell receptor (beta chain) was sequenced within a study of blood T cell repertoires in COVID-19. Study-wide background: Spain, Italy and the United States supplied samples that represented acute and convalescent COVID-19. The analysed material was cDNA or gDNA that came from T cells, B-cell-depleted T cells, or PBMCs.

Per the original methods: Amplification of reference gene primers was used by the study to estimate nucleated cell counts. Produced via immunoSEQ multiplex PCR; TCRdb's table is partial and in-frame only. V, J and clone size were drawn from that table, and D and trimming were deduced from the DNA. The sample lists some 290,000 clones, roughly nine tenths seen once, with less than 4.5% in the top ten. V was clipped by 4 bases and J by 4 bases; unmatched bases: 3. The CDR3 is made up of 13 amino acids. This receptor was taken from a young man with active or convalescent COVID-19. The chain joins TRBV12-3 or TRBV12-4 to TRBJ1-1, with 7 bases identical to TRBD1. Material for sequencing was peripheral blood. The CDR3 DNA follows: TGTGCCAGCAGTTCGCAGGGGGGCACTGAAGCTTTCTTT. Translated, it gives CASSSQGGTEAFF.